The entry below describes one T cell receptor beta chain. Its target is not known. This table comes from immunoSEQ multiplex PCR, and its TCRdb copy is limited to in-frame clones, with some not included. The repertoire holds tens of thousands of clones, with approximately 90% as singletons. The sample belongs to a study of stem cell transplantation in POMP-related autoinflammatory disease. About the research overall: The study hypothesized thymoproteasome defects skew the TRB repertoire via impaired CD8+ selection.

Study-level points and caveats: PRAID patients trended toward lower TRB diversity and higher clonality in all analyzed T-cell subsets.

This CDR3 comprises 13 residues. The V end lost 3 bases, the J end lost 5 bases, and 10 bases lay between the germline ends. The rearrangement uses TRBV12-3 or TRBV12-4 and TRBJ2-5; D is uncertain. The input for sequencing was CD4+ T cells from PBMCs, taken after stem cell transplantation. This clonotype originated in a human patient with POMP-related autoinflammation and immune dysregulation (PRAID). Some T cells may be graft donor cells. DNA of the CDR3: TGTGCCAGCAGTTTGTTGGGGTGGGAGACCCAGTACTTC. Its protein product is CASSLLGWETQYF.